The source of this TCR beta chain is a study of T cell responses to AZD1222 COVID-19 vaccine. Study-wide results and caveats: Repertoires in all cases were sampled only once the peak T cell response had passed. With two AZD1222 doses given, Spike-specific TCR breadth and depth both rose. Clonal diversity may have been underestimated, and the donors were mostly white British, with more females than males. Spike was spanned by vaccine-associated CD4 TCRs, with dominance at 160-218 and 743-854.

Clones were sequenced by immunoSEQ multiplex PCR, and TCRdb holds only the in-frame ones, with some missing. The sample shows about 110,000 clones, more than 75% of them seen only once. Trimming removed 1 base from V and 0 bases from J; junction bases left unmatched: 3. The CDR3 is 16 amino acids. Per germline, CDR1 SGHRS and CDR2 YFSETQ. About this clone itself: No antigen is known for it.

The material sequenced was peripheral blood, taken on day 0 of AZD1222 vaccination. This TCR was sampled from an adult in good health. The chain joins TRBV5-1 to TRBJ1-1, with 10 bases matching TRBD1. The CDR3 reads CASSLLGQGLNTEAFF. CDR3 nucleotides: TGCGCCAGCAGCTTGTTGGGACAGGGGTTGAACACTGAAGCTTTCTTT.